Presented here are 27 T cell receptor beta chains from one specimen sequenced in a study of shared clonotypes between healthy human individuals. This table comes from immunoSEQ multiplex PCR, and its TCRdb copy is limited to in-frame clones, with some not included. The repertoire includes about 1 million clones, around 74% of them detected once, and 1.4% to 1.5% sits in the top ten. The sequencing input was memory CD4+ T cells sorted from blood. Subset indicated: CD45RA-negative fraction. All receptors derive from a young man in good health.

A note on this clone: Other DNA sequences in the same sample also yield this CDR3. V usage is TRBV10-3 and J usage is TRBJ2-1; TRBD1 matches 7 bases. CDR1 is ENHRY, CDR2 SYGVKD, per germline. The CDR3 consists of 14 residues. With 4 bases clipped from V and 2 bases from J, the junction kept 2 bases outside the gene matches. The CDR3 DNA reads as TGTGCCATCAGTGGACAGGGAGCCTACAATGAGCAGTTCTTC. As protein: CAISGQGAYNEQFF.

This clone appeared a single time. This rearrangement joins TRBV2 to TRBJ2-5, with TRBD1 matching over 7 bases. The CDR3 totals 16 residues. CDR1 is SNHLY and CDR2 is FYNNEI in the germline V gene. Trimming at V came to 2 bases and at J to 1 base, leaving 7 bases not matched to a gene. In DNA form, the CDR3 reads TGTGCCAGCAGTGAATCCGGGACAGAAGTCCAAGAGACCCAGTACTTC. Translated: CASSESGTEVQETQYF.

This sequence joins TRBV10-3 and TRBJ2-5, with 10 positions matching TRBD2. CDR1 is ENHRY and CDR2 is SYGVKD in the germline V gene. The V and J ends lost 6 bases and 5 bases, in that order; junction bases with no gene match: 9. The CDR3 consists of 15 residues. This chain's CDR3 is CAISSMGLAKETQYF. CDR3 coding DNA: TGTGCCATCAGCTCCATGGGACTAGCGAAGGAGACCCAGTACTTC.

The V call is TRBV5-4, the J call TRBJ1-5; no clear D. The CDR3 runs 15 residues. Germline loops: CDR1 SGHNT, CDR2 YYREEE (reference sequence). Trimming removed 5 bases at V and 8 bases at J, with 20 bases between. This CDR3 is CASSPGPDNIKPQHF. The CDR3 DNA follows: TGTGCCAGCAGTCCCGGTCCGGATAACATCAAGCCCCAGCATTTT.

This sequence joins TRBV30 and TRBJ2-3; D tentatively reads TRBD1 or TRBD2 (5 bases each). The germline gives CDR1 GTSNPN, CDR2 SVGIG (reference sequence). The ends were cut back, 2 bases at V and 4 bases at J, with 16 bases in the middle. This CDR3 has 15 amino acids. CDR3 loop: CAWSPGRVSADTQYF. The CDR3 nucleotides are TGTGCCTGGAGTCCCGGCAGGGTTAGCGCAGATACGCAGTATTTT.

Turning to this clone: Within the sample, other DNA sequences also encode this same CDR3. CDR3 coding DNA: TGTGCCAGCAGCTTGCAGGGGCCCAATCAGCCCCAGCATTTT. Protein: CASSLQGPNQPQHF. V gene TRBV5-6 combines with J gene TRBJ1-5, with D possibly matching TRBD1 (6 bases). This CDR3 has 14 amino acids. With 1 base removed from V and 3 bases from J, the gap between germline ends came to 8 bases. Germline V gene data show CDR1 as SGHDT and CDR2 as YYEEEE.

In this sample, this clone turned up once. The chain recombines TRBV2 with TRBJ1-4; D is ambiguous. V lost 6 bases, J lost 4 bases, and 9 bases lay in between. Germline CDR1 reads SNHLY; CDR2 reads FYNNEI. This CDR3 has 13 amino acids. The CDR3 coding sequence is TGTGCCAGCAGGGCGGGCCTTAATGAAAAACTGTTTTTT. It is translated as CASRAGLNEKLFF.

The rearrangement joins TRBV4-1 to TRBJ2-5; 7 nucleotides match TRBD2. The V gene end was trimmed by 1 base and the J gene end by 1 base; junction bases not matched to a gene: 6. CDR1 is MGHRA, CDR2 YSYEKL, per germline. The CDR3 is 16 residues long. Here the CDR3 reads CASSQGGGVGQETQYF. In DNA, the CDR3 is TGCGCCAGCAGCCAAGGGGGAGGGGTCGGCCAAGAGACCCAGTACTTC.

This chain uses TRBV6-5 with TRBJ2-2; a possible D gene is TRBD1 (5 bases). The CDR3 loop spans 15 amino acids. Germline CDR1 reads MNHEY; CDR2 reads SVGAGI. With 5 bases removed from V and 2 bases from J, the gap between germline ends came to 12 bases. In DNA, the CDR3 is TGTGCCAGCAGTCCCGACAGACCTAACACCGGGGAGCTGTTTTTT. This translates into CASSPDRPNTGELFF.

The chain employs TRBV2 and TRBJ2-4; tentative D call: TRBD2 (5 bases). The germline V and J ends were trimmed by 4 bases and 7 bases, with 11 bases remaining between them. This CDR3 comprises 13 residues. Looked up from germline, CDR1 is SNHLY and CDR2 is FYNNEI. The CDR3 reads CASSVDWGNIQYF. CDR3 sequence (DNA): TGTGCCAGCAGTGTGGACTGGGGTAACATTCAGTACTTC.

The rearrangement links TRBV11-1 to TRBJ1-1; TRBD1 might be the D (5 bases). V gave up 5 bases and J gave up 8 bases, with 12 bases separating them. Per the germline V gene, CDR1 is SGHAT and CDR2 is FQDESV (reference sequence). The CDR3 totals 12 residues. This CDR3 reads CASSLEGLEAFF. CDR3 DNA: TGTGCCAGCAGCCTGGAGGGGTTGGAAGCTTTCTTT.

The chain has TRBV11-3 and TRBJ2-7; the D gene is possibly TRBD2 (6 bases). V gave up 5 bases and J gave up 6 bases, with 14 bases separating them. The CDR3 contains 13 residues. Germline V lookup: CDR1 SGHNT, CDR2 YENEEA. The DNA for the CDR3 is TGTGCCAGCAGCCCCGGGACTTTGAGCGAGCAGTACTTC. It encodes CASSPGTLSEQYF.

On this clone: The sample contains more than one DNA sequence encoding this CDR3. This chain joins TRBV11-2 and TRBJ1-2, with D tentatively TRBD1 (6 bases). The germline V gene has CDR1 SGHAT and CDR2 FQNNGV. V lost 1 base and J lost 4, with 10 bases in between. The CDR3 has 14 residues. The DNA of the CDR3 is TGTGCCAGCAGCTTAGGGGGGGCTGGCTATGGCTACACCTTC. This translates into CASSLGGAGYGYTF.

The chain links TRBV6-5 to TRBJ1-3; 8 positions agree with TRBD1. CDR1 and CDR2 (germline): MNHEY, SVGAGI. V shed 0 bases, J shed 3 bases, and the junction held 1 base outside the gene matches. CDR3 size: 15 residues. The CDR3 sequence is CASSYSTGVGNTIYF. The CDR3 DNA reads as TGTGCCAGCAGTTACTCGACAGGGGTTGGAAACACCATATATTTT.

The V and J genes are TRBV7-8 and TRBJ2-1; TRBD2 matches at 9 bases. There are 15 residues in the CDR3. Germline V gene data show CDR1 as SGHVS and CDR2 as FQNEAQ. The V and J ends lost 5 bases and 3 bases, in that order; junction bases with no gene match: 5. CDR3 bases: TGTGCCAGCAGCGGAGGGACTAGCCTCTACAATGAGCAGTTCTTC. This codes for CASSGGTSLYNEQFF.

The chain joins TRBV27 to TRBJ1-2; 10 bases agree with TRBD1. Germline V CDR1 and CDR2: MNHEY, SMNVEV (reference sequence). The CDR3 loop spans 14 amino acids. J lost 5 bases, V lost 5 bases, and 5 bases had no gene match. As DNA, the CDR3 is TGTGCCAGCAGTCTGACAGGGGGCGTTTATGGCTACACCTTC. Protein: CASSLTGGVYGYTF.

The rearrangement links TRBV7-2 to TRBJ2-7; a weak D match, TRBD1 (5 bases). The CDR3 is 15 residues long. Trimming stripped 2 bases from V and 2 bases from J, with 13 bases between. The germline V gene has CDR1 SGHTA and CDR2 FQGNSA. CDR3 region: CASSLTQVTTYEQYF. CDR3 nucleotides: TGTGCCAGCAGCTTAACACAGGTGACCACCTACGAGCAGTACTTC.

There are a few counts of this clone. The rearrangement uses TRBV29-1 and TRBJ2-1; the match to TRBD2 covers 11 bases. The CDR3 is made up of 13 amino acids. The germline CDR1 and CDR2 sequences are SQVTM and ANQGSEA. Trimming took 4 bases from V and 9 from J; bases not matched to a gene: 5. CDR3 sequence (DNA): TGCAGCGTTGGACTAGCGGGGCCCCCTGAGCAGTTCTTC. Its translation is CSVGLAGPPEQFF.

The J gene is TRBJ2-2, the V gene TRBV9; unclear D gene. The V and J ends lost 0 bases and 4 bases respectively, with 10 bases between them. The length of the CDR3 is 15 residues. Germline CDR1 and CDR2: SGDLS and YYNGEE. The CDR3 DNA reads TGTGCCAGCAGCGTAGTGGCTAGTGGCACCGGGGAGCTGTTTTTT. Protein product: CASSVVASGTGELFF.

J is TRBJ2-2 and V is TRBV30; D gene ambiguous. CDR3 length: 14 residues. V lost 3 bases, J lost 2 bases, and 10 bases lay in between. Germline CDR1 and CDR2: GTSNPN and SVGIG (reference sequence). This CDR3 reads CAWRRKDNTGELFF. The CDR3 coding sequence is TGTGCCTGGAGAAGAAAGGACAACACCGGGGAGCTGTTTTTT.

This clone was seen a few times. V is TRBV28 and J is TRBJ2-3; 9 bases agree with TRBD2. J gave up 4 bases and V 4 bases, and 3 bases lay outside the gene matches. This CDR3 has 14 residues. The germline V gene has CDR1 MDHEN and CDR2 SYDVKM. The CDR3 protein is CASSSSGGPDTQYF. Written as DNA, the CDR3 is TGTGCCAGCAGTTCAAGCGGGGGGCCAGATACGCAGTATTTT.

The chain combines TRBV5-1 with TRBJ2-3; TRBD2 matches at 15 bases. The V and J ends lost 2 bases and 2 bases, in that order; junction bases with no gene match: 9. The CDR3 spans 19 residues. Germline lookup yields CDR1 SGHRS and CDR2 YFSETQ. The CDR3 DNA follows: TGCGCCAGCAGCTTTAGGACTAGCGGGGGGGCTACTACCACAGATACGCAGTATTTT. It yields the protein CASSFRTSGGATTTDTQYF.

The chain joins TRBV30 to TRBJ1-5; possible D gene TRBD1, 6 bases. Trimming stripped 5 bases from V and 6 bases from J, with 14 bases between. CDR3 length: 13 amino acids. Per germline, CDR1 GTSNPN and CDR2 SVGIG (reference sequence). The CDR3 nucleotides are TGTGCCTGGGAAGGGGGGGCTGGTCAGCCCCAGCATTTT. Translated, it gives CAWEGGAGQPQHF.

The chain is built from TRBV10-1 and TRBJ2-2; D gene uncertain. The CDR3 spans 12 residues. Germline V gene lookup returns CDR1 WNHNN and CDR2 SYGVQD (reference sequence). With 5 bases removed from V and 3 bases from J, the gap between germline ends came to 4 bases. DNA for the CDR3: TGCGCCAGCAGTCAGGACACCGGGGAGCTGTTTTTT. It encodes CASSQDTGELFF.

This sequence joins TRBV7-2 and TRBJ1-1; D is undetermined. Trimming pared 1 base from V and 3 bases from J, leaving 6 bases between. CDR1 and CDR2 from the germline V gene are SGHTA and FQGNSA. CDR3 size: 13 residues. CDR3 protein: CASSLGRHTEAFF. Written as DNA, the CDR3 is TGTGCCAGCAGCTTAGGCAGGCACACTGAAGCTTTCTTT.

This chain connects TRBV28 to TRBJ2-6, with D hard to call. CDR1 MDHEN and CDR2 SYDVKM come from the germline V gene. V was cut by 7 bases and J by 4 bases, with 11 bases left in between. The CDR3 is 14 residues long. The DNA of the CDR3 is TGTGCCAGCAAACCGGGTGGCGGGGCCAACGTCCTGACTTTC. Translating it yields CASKPGGGANVLTF.

This chain links TRBV4-1 with TRBJ2-1, with D possibly being TRBD2 (7 bases). Germline assignment: CDR1 MGHRA and CDR2 YSYEKL. The V and J ends lost 6 bases and 0 bases respectively, with 21 bases between them. The CDR3 totals 18 residues. Here the CDR3 reads CASSDLAGATSSYNEQFF. The CDR3 bases are TGCGCCAGCAGTGATCTCGCGGGGGCCACAAGCTCCTACAATGAGCAGTTCTTC.